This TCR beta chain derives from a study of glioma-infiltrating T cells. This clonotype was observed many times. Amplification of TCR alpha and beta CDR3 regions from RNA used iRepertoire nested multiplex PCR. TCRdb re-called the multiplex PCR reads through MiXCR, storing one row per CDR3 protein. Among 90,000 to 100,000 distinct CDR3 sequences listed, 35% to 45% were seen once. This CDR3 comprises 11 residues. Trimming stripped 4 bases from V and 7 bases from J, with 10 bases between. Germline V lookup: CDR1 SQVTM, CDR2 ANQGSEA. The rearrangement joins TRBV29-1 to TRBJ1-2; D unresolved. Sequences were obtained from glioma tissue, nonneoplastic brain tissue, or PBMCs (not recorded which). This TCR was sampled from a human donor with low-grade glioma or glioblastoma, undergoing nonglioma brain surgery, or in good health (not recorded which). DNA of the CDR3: TGCAGCGTTGCCCCCGTAGGTGGCTACACCTTC. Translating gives CSVAPVGGYTF.